This T cell receptor beta chain was observed in a study of tumor-infiltrating lymphocytes in primary liver carcinoma. As for the study in general: Patients diagnosed with primary liver carcinoma received treatment through surgical resection. Men as well as women, aged 30 to 69 years, made up the patients. Samples had roughly 3.5 to 7.13 million productive TCRbeta reads, comparable between tissue types.

From 500 ng total RNA, TCR beta cDNA was generated with a primer in the constant region. Library construction for TCR beta comprised three nested multiplex PCR rounds performed with slightly modified ARM-PCR. Using its own MiXCR run on the multiplex PCR reads, TCRdb lists one record per CDR3 protein. Of about 300,000 distinct CDR3 sequences in the sample, roughly two thirds are singletons; the top ten hold roughly 9%. Overall study results and limits: Since the samples were bulk and unsorted, the CD4+ and CD8+ repertoires were not compared.

About this clonotype itself: Its antigen is as yet unknown.

RNA was extracted from whole blood without cell sorting, alongside germline DNA. Sample: peripheral blood. This TCR came from a man between 35 and 55 years old with primary liver carcinoma and hepatitis B virus infection.

The CDR3 coding sequence is TGTGCCAGCAGTGAGCGGGAGCTAGACAATGAGCAGTTCTTC. Its protein product is CASSERELDNEQFF. The chain is built from TRBV27 and TRBJ2-1; TRBD2 matches at 8 bases. V dropped 5 bases and J dropped 5; count of bases not matched to a gene: 5. The germline CDR1 and CDR2 sequences are MNHEY and SMNVEV (reference sequence). The CDR3 consists of 14 residues.